These 9 T cell receptor beta chains were all obtained from the same sample, sequenced in a study of tissue T cells after allogeneic stem cell transplantation. Stated time point: mouse harvest day 14 after allogeneic transplant. Each mouse received 10^7 T-cell-depleted marrow cells plus 10^6 splenic CD5+ T cells by tail vein. Method: immunoSEQ multiplex PCR; TCRdb's copy keeps in-frame clones and lacks some. The table has 2,000 or so clones, over 40% seen once. Input material: gut tissue. These receptors originate from a female BALB/c mouse given C57BL/6 T cells with graft-versus-host disease after an allogeneic hematopoietic cell transplant.

This clone was observed a few times. Mouse gene names apply. The observed sequence ends 1 residue before the CDR3 terminus, with the missing tail filled in from the germline J gene. V gene TRBV12-1 combines with J gene TRBJ2-3; TRBD2 matches 8 bases. This CDR3 has 15 residues. Germline CDR1 reads SGHSN; CDR2 reads HYEKVE. With V trimmed by 2 bases and J by 3 bases, 6 bases remained unmatched. This CDR3 is CASSRGGARAETLYF. CDR3 DNA (partial): TGTGCCAGCTCTCGGGGGGGCGCGAGGGCAGAAACGCTGTAT.

This clone was counted a few times. Gene names are mouse gene names. The missing CDR3 end, 1 residue past where the read stops, is filled in from the germline J gene. The J gene is TRBJ1-3, the V gene TRBV12-1; D is ambiguous. V was shortened by 3 bases and J by 0 bases, with 5 bases between the two germline ends. Germline loops: CDR1 SGHSN, CDR2 HYEKVE. This CDR3 region has 13 residues. The CDR3 DNA, read in part, is TGTGCCAGCTCTGAGGGTTCTGGAAATACGCTCTAT. Amino acid sequence: CASSEGSGNTLY. The whole CDR3 sequence is CASSEGSGNTLYF.

Regarding this clone: The genes and germline here are from mouse. The read ends 1 residue early relative to the CDR3; the germline J gene fills the gap. The genes are TRBV26 and TRBJ1-3, with TRBD1 identical over 10 bases. CDR3 length: 15 residues. The J segment lost 2 bases and the V segment lost 2 bases, leaving 0 bases of the junction unmatched. Germline loops: CDR1 KGHPV, CDR2 FQNQEV (reference sequence). The CDR3 sequence is CASSLGTGAGNTLYF. Incomplete CDR3 DNA: TGTGCCAGCAGTCTGGGGACAGGGGCTGGAAATACGCTCTAT.

With regard to this clone: Genes and germline come from the mouse. The read comes to an end 1 residue before the CDR3 does, leaving the germline J gene to fill in the end. This chain uses TRBV26 with TRBJ2-4; D remains unclear. CDR1 KGHPV and CDR2 FQNQEV come from the germline V gene (reference sequence). This CDR3 has 13 residues. V was trimmed by 4 bases and J by 0 bases, leaving 5 bases between them. CDR3: CASSPDSQNTLYF. CDR3 DNA, as far as it was read: TGTGCCAGCAGTCCCGACAGTCAAAACACCTTGTAC.

About this clone: The gene names given are mouse names. Sequencing ends 1 residue short of the CDR3 end; the germline J gene provides the rest. The genes are TRBV23 and TRBJ2-3; the DNA was not compared with TRBD2, the D call given in the table. The length of the CDR3 is 11 residues. The germline CDR1 and CDR2 sequences are KGHTA and FQNQQP. CDR3 bases read: TGCTCCAGCAGTCTGGGGGAATCGCTGTAT. Translated, it gives CSSSLGESLY. In full, the CDR3 reads CSSSLGESLYF.

For this clone: Mouse gene names apply. The CDR3 is cut off 1 residue early in the read; its end comes from the germline J gene. The chain links TRBV13-2 to TRBJ2-4; 7 bases match TRBD1. V was clipped by 5 bases and J by 2 bases; unmatched bases: 2. Germline values: CDR1 NNHNN, CDR2 SYGAGS (reference sequence). There are 13 residues in the CDR3. CDR3 loop: CASGGTDQNTLYF. The CDR3 bases that were read are TGTGCCAGCGGCGGGACAGATCAAAACACCTTGTAC.

This clone is large (0.1 to 1%) in the sample. Gene names are mouse gene names. The CDR3 extends 1 residue past the end of the read, so its final part is completed from the germline J gene. The chain carries TRBV3 and TRBJ2-7; tentatively, D is TRBD1 (6 bases). This CDR3 is 13 amino acids long. CDR1 and CDR2 from the germline V gene are SNHLY and FYNGKV (reference sequence). Deletions cut 2 bases from V and 3 bases from J, with 8 bases between. CDR3 bases read: TGTGCCAGCAGCTTAAGCAGGGGCTATGAACAGTAC. It specifies CASSLSRGYEQY. The whole CDR3 sequence reads CASSLSRGYEQYF.

This clone is termed large. Each gene name is a mouse one. The read ends 1 residue shy of where the CDR3 ends; the end is completed using the germline J gene. This chain uses TRBV12-2 with TRBJ2-7; 14 bases are shared with TRBD2. Germline CDR1 is SGHLS and CDR2 is HYDKME. This CDR3 has 15 residues. With 4 bases clipped from V and 2 bases from J, the junction kept 3 bases outside the gene matches. The sequenced CDR3 bases are TGTGCCAGCTCCCGGGACTGGGGGGGCGCCTATGAACAGTAC. Residues: CASSRDWGGAYEQY. The whole CDR3 protein reads CASSRDWGGAYEQYF. The full variable domain, in which reference TRBV12-2 and TRBJ2-7 provide the parts outside the CDR3, is NSGVVQSPRYIIKGKGERSILKCIPISGHLSVAWYQQTQGQELKFFIQHYDKMERDKGNLPSRFSVQQFDDYHSEMNMSALELEDSAVYFCASSRDWGGAYEQYFGPGTRLTVL.

Regarding this clone: These gene names are mouse names. Sequencing ends 1 residue short of the CDR3 end; the germline J gene provides the rest. The chain joins TRBV16 to TRBJ1-4; TRBD1 agrees at 11 bases. This CDR3 comprises 14 residues. From germline, CDR1 is SGHSA and CDR2 FRNQAP. V gave up 5 bases and J gave up 5 bases; unmatched junction bases: 1. CDR3 residues: CASSRDRGNERLFF. The part of the CDR3 DNA that was read is TGTGCAAGCAGCCGGGACAGGGGGAACGAAAGATTATTT.